This is a list of T cell receptor beta chains from one sample in a study of blood T cell repertoires in COVID-19. Assay: immunoSEQ multiplex PCR; the TCRdb copy retains only in-frame clones and omits some. The sample shows approximately 460,000 clones, roughly nine tenths of them seen only once. Sequenced material: peripheral blood. These receptors all stem from a man between 18 and 35 years old with COVID-19, enrolled during active disease. The CDR3 runs from the conserved cysteine through the conserved F or W. D genes are given only for firm matches. Expanded clones are given a class, and other clones once, few, many or no size at all.

TRBV19	NA	NA	TRBJ2-7	15	TGTGCCAGTAGTATAGGCCAGGGAACCTTCGGGGAGCAGTACTTC	CASSIGQGTFGEQYF
TRBV3-1/TRBV3-2	NA	NA	TRBJ2-5	16	TGTGCCAGCAGCCAAGGTCCCCAGGGAAGGGGCGAGACCCAGTACTTC	CASSQGPQGRGETQYF
TRBV5-6	NA	TRBD2	TRBJ2-2	16	TGTGCCAGCAGCTCCTTACTAGCGGGAGTCCCCGGGGAGCTGTTTTTT	CASSSLLAGVPGELFF
TRBV6-5	NA	TRBD1	TRBJ2-7	14	TGTGCCGGCCGAGGGACAGGGGGCCCCTACGAGCAGTACTTC	CAGRGTGGPYEQYF
TRBV5-5	NA	TRBD2	TRBJ2-7	14	TGTGCCAGCAGCTTTAGCGGGGGCCCCTACGAGCAGTACTTC	CASSFSGGPYEQYF
TRBV7-2	NA	NA	TRBJ1-2	15	TGTGCCAGCAGCTTAGTAAGGACACCTAACTATGGCTACACCTTC	CASSLVRTPNYGYTF
TRBV7-8	once	TRBD1	TRBJ2-1	16	TGTGCCAGCAGCTTAGAGCAGGACAGGTCGGGTAATGAGCAGTTCTTC	CASSLEQDRSGNEQFF
TRBV27	NA	NA	TRBJ2-7	15	TGTGCCAGCAGTCCGACGGGGGGCGAGTATCACGAGCAGTACTTC	CASSPTGGEYHEQYF
TRBV2	NA	NA	TRBJ1-6	15	TGTGCCAGCAGTGATGAGGTCTCCTATAATTCACCCCTCCACTTT	CASSDEVSYNSPLHF
TRBV7-9	once	NA	TRBJ1-2	13	TGTGCCAGCAGCCCGGGACACCTTTATGGCTACACCTTC	CASSPGHLYGYTF
TRBV30	NA	NA	TRBJ2-7	13	TGTGCCTGGAGCCCGACTAGTCATGACGAGCAGTACTTC	CAWSPTSHDEQYF
TRBV6-5	NA	NA	TRBJ1-3	14	TGTGCCAGCAGCGCGACGGGGGGCGGAAACACCATATATTTT	CASSATGGGNTIYF
TRBV27	NA	TRBD1	TRBJ1-1	14	TGTGCCAGCAGTTTCCGGGACAGCAGGACTGAAGCTTTCTTT	CASSFRDSRTEAFF
TRBV30	NA	NA	TRBJ1-1	14	TGTGCCTGGACGGCGGGGACCTTGAACACTGAAGCTTTCTTT	CAWTAGTLNTEAFF
TRBV27	once	NA	TRBJ1-2	15	TGTGCCAGCAGTAAAAGAGCCGACAGCCGCTATGGCTACACCTTC	CASSKRADSRYGYTF
TRBV7-7	once	TRBD1	TRBJ2-3	16	TGTGCCAGCAATGACAGGGGCGAGCAAAGCACAGATACGCAGTATTTT	CASNDRGEQSTDTQYF
TRBV24-1	NA	TRBD1	TRBJ2-5	15	TGTGCCACCTTAGCACTGGGACAGATACAAGAGACCCAGTACTTC	CATLALGQIQETQYF
TRBV12-3/TRBV12-4	NA	TRBD2	TRBJ2-3	13	TGTGCCAGCAGTGGGGGGAGGGGAGATACGCAGTATTTT	CASSGGRGDTQYF
TRBV7-2	few	NA	TRBJ2-3	13	TGTGCCAGCAGCTTAACAGTCTCAGATACGCAGTATTTT	CASSLTVSDTQYF
TRBV18	NA	NA	TRBJ2-7	15	TGTGCCAGCTCACCACCGTCTGCGGGGTACTACGAGCAGTACTTC	CASSPPSAGYYEQYF
TRBV6-5	NA	TRBD1	TRBJ1-1	13	TGTGCCAGCAGGGAGGGACAGGCCACTGAAGCTTTCTTT	CASREGQATEAFF
TRBV5-3	NA	TRBD1	TRBJ1-5	15	TGTGCCAGAAGGGACAGGTATTATAGCAATCAGCCCCAGCATTTT	CARRDRYYSNQPQHF
TRBV2	NA	TRBD1	TRBJ2-7	13	TGTGCCAGCAGACGGGACAGTCAATACGAGCAGTACTTC	CASRRDSQYEQYF
TRBV5-1	NA	NA	TRBJ2-1	16	TGCGCCAGCAGCTTGGAGGCGGGTAATTCCTACAATGAGCAGTTCTTC	CASSLEAGNSYNEQFF
TRBV5-4	NA	TRBD2	TRBJ2-3	15	TGTGCCAGCAGCAAAGCGGGAGTTAGCACAGATACGCAGTATTTT	CASSKAGVSTDTQYF
TRBV7-9	NA	NA	TRBJ2-1	14	TGTGCCAGCAGCCCGAGACTAGCCTACAATGAGCAGTTCTTC	CASSPRLAYNEQFF
TRBV11-2	NA	TRBD2	TRBJ2-7	15	TGTGCCAGCAGCTTAGAAGGCGGGAGGGCGGTCGAGCAGTACTTC	CASSLEGGRAVEQYF
TRBV6-5	few	NA	TRBJ1-2	12	TGTGCCAGCAGTTACGACTTAGGTGGCTACACCTTC	CASSYDLGGYTF
TRBV7-2	NA	NA	TRBJ1-2	13	TGTGCCAGCAGCTTATCAGGGGCACCTGGCTACACCTTC	CASSLSGAPGYTF
TRBV4-1	NA	TRBD1	TRBJ2-7	14	TGCGCCAGCAGCCAACGACAGGGGGCCTACGAGCAGTACTTC	CASSQRQGAYEQYF
TRBV9	NA	TRBD1	TRBJ1-6	15	TGTGCCAGCAGCAAGATGGGACAGGGGGTTTCACCCCTCCACTTT	CASSKMGQGVSPLHF
TRBV7-9	NA	NA	TRBJ2-7	14	TGTGCCAGCAGCCCAACCGAAAGGAGCTACGAGCAGTACTTC	CASSPTERSYEQYF
TRBV18	NA	NA	TRBJ2-5	16	TGTGCCAGCTCCAGGGTCGGCGGGATCCCCCTAGAGACCCAGTACTTC	CASSRVGGIPLETQYF
TRBV3-1/TRBV3-2	NA	TRBD2	TRBJ2-7	14	TGTGCCAGCAGCCAAGATCGAATAGCGGGAGGGCAGTACTTC	CASSQDRIAGGQYF
TRBV6-5	once	TRBD1	TRBJ2-3	15	TGTGCCAGCAGTTGGGACAGACTCCTCACAGATACGCAGTATTTT	CASSWDRLLTDTQYF
TRBV7-9	NA	TRBD1	TRBJ1-6	16	TGTGCCAGCAGCTTAAGGTTGGGACAGGGGCCCTGGCCCCTCCACTTT	CASSLRLGQGPWPLHF
TRBV3-1/TRBV3-2	NA	NA	TRBJ2-3	13	TGTGCCAGCAGCCAGGGCGGGACAGATACGCAGTATTTT	CASSQGGTDTQYF
TRBV11-3	few	NA	TRBJ2-2	13	TGTGCCAGCAGCTTCCAGTTCACCGGGGAGCTGTTTTTT	CASSFQFTGELFF
TRBV3-1/TRBV3-2	NA	NA	TRBJ1-5	14	TGTGCCAGCAGCCCCTCAGGGGCCCGGCAGCCCCAGCATTTT	CASSPSGARQPQHF
TRBV25-1	NA	NA	TRBJ2-7	17	TGTGCCAGCAGTGGTCTTTTTGGGGCGGGGTCACCCTACGAGCAGTACTTC	CASSGLFGAGSPYEQYF
TRBV12-3/TRBV12-4	NA	NA	TRBJ1-4	13	TGTGCCAGCAGTTCCGGACAGAATGAAAAACTGTTTTTT	CASSSGQNEKLFF
TRBV7-6	NA	TRBD2	TRBJ2-1	17	TGTGCCAGCAGCTTATCTCCTGGACTAGCATCCGGCAATGAGCAGTTCTTC	CASSLSPGLASGNEQFF
TRBV28	NA	TRBD2	TRBJ2-1	14	TGTGCCAGCCAACTAGCGGGGGGATCCAATGAGCAGTTCTTC	CASQLAGGSNEQFF
TRBV6-4	NA	NA	TRBJ1-1	17	TGTGCCAGCAGTGACCCTTACCGGGGAGGGATGAACACTGAAGCTTTCTTT	CASSDPYRGGMNTEAFF
TRBV2	NA	TRBD1	TRBJ2-3	14	TGTGCCAGCAAGATAGACAGGGTGCCAGATACGCAGTATTTT	CASKIDRVPDTQYF
TRBV6-1	NA	NA	TRBJ2-7	13	TGTGCCAGCAGTGAAGCTTCGGTCTACGAGCAGTACTTC	CASSEASVYEQYF
TRBV7-9	NA	TRBD2	TRBJ2-3	17	TGTGCCAGCAGAGGTCTAGCGGGGGGAGGAAGCACAGATACGCAGTATTTT	CASRGLAGGGSTDTQYF
TRBV4-1	NA	TRBD1	TRBJ2-5	15	TGCGCCAGCAGCCAAGGCCAACAGGGGCAGGAGACCCAGTACTTC	CASSQGQQGQETQYF
TRBV5-8	NA	NA	TRBJ1-6	17	TGTGCCAGCAGCTTTGAGGGCGGAAGCTCCTATAATTCACCCCTCCACTTT	CASSFEGGSSYNSPLHF
TRBV19	NA	TRBD1	TRBJ2-2	16	TGTGCCAGTAGTAGGTCGAGACAGGGGGCTTCCGGGGAGCTGTTTTTT	CASSRSRQGASGELFF
TRBV7-9	NA	TRBD1	TRBJ1-2	13	TGTGCCAGCAGTTCGGGACAGATGTATGGCTACACCTTC	CASSSGQMYGYTF
TRBV11-2	NA	NA	TRBJ2-6	18	TGTGCCAGCAGCCGAGGCCCAGGGACATACTCTGGGGCCAACGTCCTGACTTTC	CASSRGPGTYSGANVLTF
TRBV5-8	once	TRBD1	TRBJ1-2	14	TGTGCCAGCAGCTTGGGAGGGGGCGACTATGGCTACACCTTC	CASSLGGGDYGYTF
TRBV27	NA	TRBD1	TRBJ2-2	16	TGTGCCAGCAGGGAGGAAGGCAGGGGGCTGGACGGGGAGCTGTTTTTT	CASREEGRGLDGELFF
TRBV6-5	NA	TRBD1	TRBJ2-7	14	TGTGCCAGCACCTCCGGGACAGGGGCCTACGAGCAGTACTTC	CASTSGTGAYEQYF
TRBV9	NA	NA	TRBJ2-7	14	TGTGCCAGCAGCGATTCTGGGGAGTCCTACGAGCAGTACTTC	CASSDSGESYEQYF